Presented here are 23 T cell receptor beta chains from one specimen sequenced in a study of cytotoxic CD8 clonotypes in ibrutinib-treated CLL. TCRdb keeps only in-frame clones here, not all; method: immunoSEQ multiplex PCR. Among over 120,000 clones listed, about 79% were seen once. The material was PBMCs, obtained after 12 months of ibrutinib treatment. The receptors shown here come from a human donor with chronic lymphocytic leukemia.

The V gene is TRBV2, the J gene TRBJ1-4, with TRBD1 identical over 7 bases. The CDR3 has 14 residues. Per germline, CDR1 SNHLY and CDR2 FYNNEI. V dropped 5 bases and J dropped 7; count of bases not matched to a gene: 7. CDR3 nucleotides: TGTGCCAGCAGTAGACAGGGATCGTCTGAAAAACTGTTTTTT. Protein sequence: CASSRQGSSEKLFF.

This clone has just a few counts. The rearrangement joins TRBV5-1 to TRBJ2-7; 12 nucleotides line up with TRBD2. V shed 1 base and J 7 bases; nucleotides not matched to a gene: 6. There are 15 residues in the CDR3. Germline CDR1 reads SGHRS; CDR2 reads YFSETQ. CDR3 nucleotides: TGCGCCAGCAGCTTGAAACTAGCGGGAGGTTATGAGCAGTACTTC. Its protein product is CASSLKLAGGYEQYF.

The rearrangement uses TRBV4-3 and TRBJ1-2; maybe TRBD1 (5 bases). CDR3 size: 18 residues. Germline V gene lookup returns CDR1 LGHNA and CDR2 YSLEER. The germline V and J ends were trimmed by 0 bases and 2 bases, with 19 bases remaining between them. The CDR3 coding sequence is TGCGCCAGCAGCCAAGATTACGGGACTCTGGGCACCAACTATGGCTACACCTTC. This codes for CASSQDYGTLGTNYGYTF.

The gene calls are TRBV7-2 and TRBJ2-3; 7 nucleotides align to TRBD2. Germline-derived CDR1 and CDR2 are SGHTA and FQGNSA. With 0 bases clipped from V and 0 bases from J, the junction kept 0 bases outside the gene matches. This CDR3 is 15 amino acids long. The CDR3 here is CASSLASGSTDTQYF. The CDR3 coding sequence is TGTGCCAGCAGCTTAGCTAGCGGGAGCACAGATACGCAGTATTTT.

V usage is TRBV6-1 and J usage is TRBJ2-6, with D hard to call. Trimming took 4 bases from V and 4 from J, leaving 17 bases between them. CDR3 length: 17 amino acids. Germline V gene sequence: CDR1 MNHNS, CDR2 SASEGT. The CDR3, as DNA: TGTGCCAGCAGTGCGGCCCGACCCTCAGGAGGGGCCAACGTCCTGACTTTC. This encodes CASSAARPSGGANVLTF.

The chain has TRBV30 and TRBJ1-1; maybe TRBD1 (6 bases). Trimming left V 5 bases short and J 4 bases short, with 20 bases between. The CDR3 totals 15 residues. The germline V gene has CDR1 GTSNPN and CDR2 SVGIG (reference sequence). CDR3 loop: CAWLKGVLRSTEAFF. The CDR3 DNA follows: TGTGCCTGGCTCAAGGGGGTTCTAAGGAGCACTGAAGCTTTCTTT.

The J gene is TRBJ1-3, the V gene TRBV19; no definite D call. CDR1 and CDR2 from the germline V gene are LNHDA and SQIVND (reference sequence). V was trimmed by 3 bases and J by 0 bases, leaving 12 bases between them. This CDR3 region has 16 residues. DNA of the CDR3: TGTGCCAGTAGTATGGAACGGGCTGGCTCTGGAAACACCATATATTTT. Amino acids: CASSMERAGSGNTIYF. The full variable domain, its missing parts supplied by reference TRBV19 and TRBJ1-3, is DGGITQSPKYLFRKEGQNVTLSCEQNLNHDAMYWYRQDPGQGLRLIYYSQIVNDFQKGDIAEGYSVSREKKESFPLTVTSAQKNPTAFYLCASSMERAGSGNTIYFGEGSWLTVV.

The J gene is TRBJ2-7, the V gene TRBV7-2; D might be TRBD2 (5 bases). Germline V CDR1 and CDR2: SGHTA, FQGNSA. This CDR3 comprises 15 residues. Between the trimmed V and J ends, which lost 5 bases and 4 bases, there was a span of 18 bases. CDR3 in amino acids: CASSRSVAEEYEQYF. For the CDR3, the DNA is TGTGCCAGCAGCCGTAGCGTGGCAGAGGAGTACGAGCAGTACTTC. Combining the CDR3 with reference TRBV7-2 and TRBJ2-7 gives the whole variable domain GAGVSQSPSNKVTEKGKDVELRCDPISGHTALYWYRQSLGQGLEFLIYFQGNSAPDKSGLPSDRFSAERTGGSVSTLTIQRTQQEDSAVYLCASSRSVAEEYEQYFGPGTRLTVT.

V is TRBV10-3 and J is TRBJ2-3; possibly TRBD2 for D (5 bases). Trimming took off 8 bases at V and 0 bases at J, with 15 bases between the two ends. Germline loops: CDR1 ENHRY, CDR2 SYGVKD. There are 15 residues in the CDR3. CDR3 sequence reads: CAIGDYTLSTDTQYF. CDR3 nucleotide sequence: TGTGCCATCGGAGACTACACCCTTAGCACAGATACGCAGTATTTT.

The J gene is TRBJ2-7, the V gene TRBV29-1; a possible D gene is TRBD2 (5 bases). Germline CDR1 is SQVTM and CDR2 is ANQGSEA. There are 12 residues in the CDR3. Between the trimmed V and J ends, which lost 3 bases and 2 bases, there was a span of 8 bases. CDR3 amino acids: CSVDFGTYEQYF. In DNA, the CDR3 is TGCAGCGTTGATTTCGGGACCTACGAGCAGTACTTC.

The gene calls are TRBV9 and TRBJ2-7, with no clear D. V lost 0 bases and J 3 bases, leaving 13 bases between the germline ends. Germline CDR1 reads SGDLS; CDR2 reads YYNGEE. This CDR3 is built from 15 residues. DNA of the CDR3: TGTGCCAGCAGCGTAGTTCCTGAGAAAGGCTACGAGCAGTACTTC. Encoded protein: CASSVVPEKGYEQYF. Based on the CDR3 plus reference TRBV9 and TRBJ2-7, the full variable domain is DSGVTQTPKHLITATGQRVTLRCSPRSGDLSVYWYQQSLDQGLQFLIQYYNGEERAKGNILERFSAQQFPDLHSELNLSSLELGDSALYFCASSVVPEKGYEQYFGPGTRLTVT.

This chain uses TRBV28 with TRBJ1-1, with 8 bases matching TRBD1. The CDR3 sequence is 15 residues long. Trimming took 5 bases from V and 0 from J; bases not matched to a gene: 5. Germline V gene lookup returns CDR1 MDHEN and CDR2 SYDVKM. DNA for the CDR3: TGTGCCAGCAGTACCCCGACAGGGGTGAACACTGAAGCTTTCTTT. Its translation: CASSTPTGVNTEAFF.

This sequence joins TRBV7-9 and TRBJ1-5; unclear D gene. The germline gives CDR1 SEHNR, CDR2 FQNEAQ (reference sequence). This CDR3 is built from 13 residues. V lost 1 base to trimming and J lost 5 bases, with 6 bases between them. For the CDR3, the DNA is TGTGCCAGCAGCTTAGAAGCGGATCAGCCCCAGCATTTT. Translated: CASSLEADQPQHF.

V gene TRBV5-4 combines with J gene TRBJ2-5; D gene uncertain. Germline V lookup: CDR1 SGHNT, CDR2 YYREEE (reference sequence). V was cut by 0 bases and J by 2 bases, with 14 bases left in between. This CDR3 comprises 16 residues. CDR3 residues: CASSLGMVRPQETQYF. As DNA, the CDR3 is TGTGCCAGCAGCTTGGGAATGGTCCGTCCACAAGAGACCCAGTACTTC. Complete variable domain (other parts from reference TRBV5-4 and TRBJ2-5): ETGVTQSPTHLIKTRGQQVTLRCSSQSGHNTVSWYQQALGQGPQFIFQYYREEENGRGNFPPRFSGLQFPNYSSELNVNALELDDSALYLCASSLGMVRPQETQYFGPGTRLLVL.

The gene calls are TRBV30 and TRBJ2-7; the D is unclear. Trimming pared 0 bases from V and 2 bases from J, leaving 11 bases between. This CDR3 has 14 amino acids. CDR1 is GTSNPN, CDR2 SVGIG, per germline (reference sequence). The CDR3 DNA is TGTGCCTGGAGTGTCGGCCTAGGACCCTACGAGCAGTACTTC. It codes for CAWSVGLGPYEQYF.

The CDR3 region is CASSSGRLPYEQYF. The DNA for the CDR3 is TGTGCCAGCAGCTCGGGCAGACTACCCTACGAGCAGTACTTC. The V gene is TRBV7-9, the J gene TRBJ2-7; D possibly corresponds to TRBD2 (5 bases). V gave up 4 bases and J gave up 2 bases, with 12 bases separating them. This CDR3 region has 14 residues. The germline gives CDR1 SEHNR, CDR2 FQNEAQ (reference sequence).

The chain joins TRBV6-6 to TRBJ1-1; D gene unclear. CDR1 and CDR2 from the germline V gene are MNHNY and SVGAGI (reference sequence). Between the trimmed V and J ends, which lost 2 bases and 2 bases, there was a span of 12 bases. This CDR3 comprises 15 residues. The CDR3 sequence is CASSYGSSYNTEAFF. CDR3 sequence (DNA): TGTGCCAGCAGTTACGGGAGCAGTTATAACACTGAAGCTTTCTTT.

The rearrangement links TRBV9 to TRBJ2-7, with 10 bases aligning to TRBD2. The CDR3 has 16 amino acids. The V and J ends lost 0 bases and 2 bases, in that order; junction bases with no gene match: 5. Germline V lookup: CDR1 SGDLS, CDR2 YYNGEE. The DNA of the CDR3 is TGTGCCAGCAGCGTAGACGGGACTAGCGTTGCCTACGAGCAGTACTTC. Translated, it gives CASSVDGTSVAYEQYF.

The V call is TRBV6-1, the J call TRBJ1-4, with no clear D. The germline V gene encodes CDR1 MNHNS and CDR2 SASEGT. V was cut by 0 bases and J by 6 bases, with 8 bases left in between. CDR3 length: 14 amino acids. The DNA for the CDR3 is TGTGCCAGCAGTGAAGCTGGTTACGATGAAAAACTGTTTTTT. Its translation is CASSEAGYDEKLFF.

This chain joins TRBV30 and TRBJ2-7, with 7 bases fitting TRBD2. The CDR3 spans 16 residues. V was pared by 4 bases and J by 7 bases, with 19 bases of the junction left unmatched. CDR1 GTSNPN and CDR2 SVGIG come from the germline V gene (reference sequence). The CDR3 protein is CAWTLAAGSRPGEQYF. In DNA form, the CDR3 reads TGTGCCTGGACCCTAGCAGCGGGGTCGAGGCCGGGGGAGCAGTACTTC.

The V and J genes are TRBV12-5 and TRBJ2-1; no clear D. Germline-derived CDR1 and CDR2 are LGHNT and FRNRAP. The CDR3 sequence is 13 residues long. Trimming took off 7 bases at V and 10 bases at J, with 17 bases between the two ends. CDR3 bases: TGTGCTAGTGCCGAGGACCCAGCGAGCGAGCAGTTCTTC. Its translation is CASAEDPASEQFF.

The V and J genes are TRBV6-1 and TRBJ1-1, with D possibly TRBD1 on 5 matching bases. V lost 6 bases and J 1 base, leaving 15 bases between the germline ends. The CDR3 loop spans 15 amino acids. Germline V gene sequence: CDR1 MNHNS, CDR2 SASEGT. In DNA form, the CDR3 reads TGTGCCAGCAGCCGGGGGACTTACAGGAACACTGAAGCTTTCTTT. Translation: CASSRGTYRNTEAFF.

The rearrangement uses TRBV14 and TRBJ1-1; D remains ambiguous. The V end lost 4 bases, the J end lost 2 bases, and 11 bases lay between the germline ends. CDR3 length: 14 residues. CDR1 is SGHDN, CDR2 FVKESK, per germline. This CDR3 is CASSRRLGNTEAFF. Written as DNA, the CDR3 is TGTGCCAGCAGCCGCCGCCTGGGAAACACTGAAGCTTTCTTT.